This TCR beta chain emerged from a study of blood T cell repertoires in COVID-19. Study context: Collection of acute and convalescent COVID-19 samples took place in the United States, Italy and Spain. PBMCs, B-cell-depleted T cells, or T cells provided the cDNA or gDNA that made up the material.

Trimming removed 4 bases at V and 1 base at J, with 16 bases between. This CDR3 has 16 residues. Germline lookup yields CDR1 MNHEY and CDR2 SVGAGI. In the original processing: Reference gene primer amplification yielded estimated nucleated cell counts. The table came from immunoSEQ multiplex PCR; TCRdb's copy has only in-frame clones and leaves some out. V and J calls and clone size are as listed in that table; D and trimming were resolved from the DNA. The data show fewer than 350,000 clones, 80% to 90% seen once. The TCR comes from a man aged 35 to 55 with acute or convalescent COVID-19. The chain links TRBV6-5 to TRBJ1-2, with D maybe TRBD1 (6 bases). The specimen sequenced was peripheral blood. The CDR3 loop reads CASSLETGGFNYGYTF. CDR3 nucleotides: TGTGCCAGCAGTTTAGAGACGGGGGGCTTTAACTATGGCTACACCTTC.